The clone carrying this T cell receptor beta chain was seen once. Its specificity is not known. The sample originates from a study of OX40 agonist ivuxolimab in advanced cancers. Across the study: Hepatocellular carcinoma, melanoma, renal cell or head and neck cancer was diagnosed in the dose-escalation patients. Patients were roughly 83% male with ages roughly 23 to 85, mean approximately 62. General study points: By week 6 at 0.1 to 3.0 mg/kg, blood CD4+ and CD8+ T cells had expanded clonally.

CDR3 length: 15 amino acids. CDR1 is SGHDT, CDR2 YYEEEE, per germline. The J segment lost 1 base and the V segment lost 0 bases, leaving 3 bases of the junction unmatched. Autoimmune disease history or systemic immunosuppression meant exclusion. The assay was immunoSEQ multiplex PCR, and TCRdb's table has in-frame clones only and misses some. The profile shows more than 80,000 clones, roughly 91% of them singletons. The rearrangement uses TRBV5-6 and TRBJ2-7; TRBD1 aligns across 8 bases. Here the sequenced sample was CD4+ or CD8+ T cells sorted from blood, taken in a trial of the OX40 agonist ivuxolimab. The receptor comes from an adult with an advanced solid tumor such as melanoma, head and neck, liver or kidney cancer. The CDR3 bases are TGTGCCAGCAGCTTGGGACGACAGGGGTCCTACGAGCAGTACTTC. The encoded protein is CASSLGRQGSYEQYF.